A selection of T cell receptor beta chains follows, all from one sample in a study of Graves' ophthalmopathy and Graves' hyperthyroidism. MiXCR, run by TCRdb on the multiplex PCR reads, gives a single entry per CDR3 protein. The sample contains over 150,000 distinct CDR3 sequences, around two fifths of which appear only once. Sequenced sample: peripheral blood. Receptor source: a woman aged 40 to 50 with Graves' ophthalmopathy. Each CDR3 is given with its conserved first and last residue. The D gene is left open where the match is weak. Part of the rows lack a size; the others show once, few, many or a class for expanded clones.

abundance: many
j_gene: TRBJ1-4
v_gene: TRBV27
d_gene: TRBD1
CDR3aa: CASSLGTGSNEKLFF
CDR3nt: TGTGCCAGCAGTTTAGGGACAGGCAGTAATGAAAAACTGTTTTTT

abundance: once
j_gene: TRBJ1-2
v_gene: TRBV28
d_gene: -
CDR3aa: CASSFAAATNYGYTF
CDR3nt: TGTGCCAGCAGTTTTGCGGCAGCTACTAACTATGGCTACACCTTC

abundance: many
j_gene: TRBJ2-5
v_gene: TRBV7-9
d_gene: -
CDR3aa: CASSFREQETQYF
CDR3nt: TGTGCCAGCAGCTTCCGGGAGCAAGAGACCCAGTACTTC

abundance: many
j_gene: TRBJ1-2
v_gene: TRBV25-1
d_gene: TRBD1
CDR3aa: CASSESFRDSNGYTF
CDR3nt: TGTGCCAGCAGTGAATCTTTCCGGGACAGTAATGGCTACACCTTC

abundance: many
j_gene: TRBJ1-1
v_gene: TRBV4-2
d_gene: -
CDR3aa: CASSQDLAAYEAFF
CDR3nt: TGTGCCAGCAGCCAAGATCTGGCGGCCTACGAAGCTTTCTTT

abundance: many
j_gene: TRBJ2-7
v_gene: TRBV4-2
d_gene: TRBD2
CDR3aa: CASSQDPGGGSYEQYF
CDR3nt: TGTGCCAGCAGCCAAGATCCGGGAGGGGGATCCTACGAGCAGTACTTC

abundance: -
j_gene: TRBJ2-5
v_gene: TRBV20-1
d_gene: -
CDR3aa: CSARGFRRKGQETQYF
CDR3nt: TGCAGTGCTAGAGGTTTCAGAAGGAAGGGCCAAGAGACCCAGTACTTC

abundance: few
j_gene: TRBJ1-2
v_gene: TRBV6-1
d_gene: -
CDR3aa: CASSEEGAENGYTF
CDR3nt: TGTGCCAGCAGTGAAGAAGGGGCAGAGAATGGCTACACCTTC

abundance: many
j_gene: TRBJ2-2
v_gene: TRBV30
d_gene: -
CDR3aa: CAWSVEGSGELFF
CDR3nt: TGTGCCTGGAGTGTAGAGGGGTCCGGGGAGCTGTTTTTT

abundance: many
j_gene: TRBJ1-1
v_gene: TRBV10-3
d_gene: -
CDR3aa: CAISRASPGARTEAFF
CDR3nt: TGTGCCATCAGTCGCGCAAGCCCGGGGGCGCGGACTGAAGCTTTCTTT

abundance: -
j_gene: TRBJ2-7
v_gene: TRBV24-1
d_gene: -
CDR3aa: CATSDQQASTYEQYF
CDR3nt: TGTGCCACCAGTGATCAGCAGGCATCCACCTACGAGCAGTACTTC

abundance: many
j_gene: TRBJ2-7
v_gene: TRBV4-3
d_gene: TRBD2
CDR3aa: CASSQNLAGGPTYEQYF
CDR3nt: TGCGCCAGCAGCCAAAACTTAGCGGGAGGGCCTACCTACGAGCAGTACTTC

abundance: -
j_gene: TRBJ1-2
v_gene: TRBV6-2/TRBV6-3
d_gene: TRBD1
CDR3aa: CASSATGTGRIHGYTF
CDR3nt: TGTGCCAGCAGTGCCACCGGGACAGGGAGGATTCATGGCTACACCTTC

abundance: -
j_gene: TRBJ1-1
v_gene: TRBV12-3/TRBV12-4
d_gene: -
CDR3aa: CASSWRVYTEAFF
CDR3nt: TGTGCCAGCAGTTGGAGAGTTTACACTGAAGCTTTCTTT

abundance: -
j_gene: TRBJ2-5
v_gene: TRBV20-1
d_gene: TRBD2
CDR3aa: CSAWGASGKMRETQYF
CDR3nt: TGCAGTGCTTGGGGGGCTAGCGGGAAGATGCGAGAGACCCAGTACTTC

abundance: many
j_gene: TRBJ1-1
v_gene: TRBV7-3
d_gene: -
CDR3aa: CASPAINTEAFF
CDR3nt: TGTGCCAGCCCGGCCATAAACACTGAAGCTTTCTTT

abundance: many
j_gene: TRBJ2-5
v_gene: TRBV9
d_gene: TRBD2
CDR3aa: CASSVASGSETQYF
CDR3nt: TGTGCCAGCAGCGTGGCTAGCGGGTCCGAGACCCAGTACTTC

abundance: -
j_gene: TRBJ1-2
v_gene: TRBV30
d_gene: -
CDR3aa: CAWIRRGLNYGYTF
CDR3nt: TGTGCCTGGATCCGGCGGGGATTGAACTATGGCTACACCTTC